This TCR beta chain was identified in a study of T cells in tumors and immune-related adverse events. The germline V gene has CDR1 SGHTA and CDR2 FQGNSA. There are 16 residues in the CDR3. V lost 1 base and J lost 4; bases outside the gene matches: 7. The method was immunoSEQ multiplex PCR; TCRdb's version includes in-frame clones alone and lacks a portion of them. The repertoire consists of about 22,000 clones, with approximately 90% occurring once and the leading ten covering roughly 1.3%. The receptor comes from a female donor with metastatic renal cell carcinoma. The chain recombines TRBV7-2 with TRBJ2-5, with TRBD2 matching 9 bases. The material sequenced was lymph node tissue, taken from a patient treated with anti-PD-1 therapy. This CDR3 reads CASSLVYSGSGETQYF. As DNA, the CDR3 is TGTGCCAGCAGCTTAGTATATAGCGGGAGTGGAGAGACCCAGTACTTC.